Below, 29 T cell receptor beta chains from the same sample are listed, as sequenced in a study of cytomegalovirus exposure and HLA in healthy donors. 60 Vbeta and 13 Jbeta primers were used in PCR. Clones were sequenced by immunoSEQ multiplex PCR, and TCRdb holds only the in-frame ones, with some missing. The sample includes 140,000 to 150,000 clones, about 77% of them seen just once. The specimen sequenced was PBMCs. Source of these receptors: a male donor in good health and CMV-seronegative.

The V and J genes are TRBV15 and TRBJ1-2; D is possibly TRBD1 (5 bases). The CDR3 is 14 residues long. Trimming took 3 bases from V and 7 from J, leaving 15 bases between them. Germline V CDR1 and CDR2: LNHNV, YYDKDF (reference sequence). For the CDR3, the DNA is TGTGCCACCAGCAGCCAGTCCGGGGGACTTGGCTACACCTTC. Its protein is CATSSQSGGLGYTF.

The chain joins TRBV6-5 to TRBJ2-2, with D unresolved. There are 15 residues in the CDR3. The germline V gene has CDR1 MNHEY and CDR2 SVGAGI. V was trimmed by 6 bases and J by 3 bases, leaving 14 bases between them. The CDR3, as DNA: TGTGCCAGCAGGGAGTTCGACGGTGACACCGGGGAGCTGTTTTTT. Protein product: CASREFDGDTGELFF.

This clone was observed a handful of times. The gene calls are TRBV4-2 and TRBJ2-3; the D is unclear. Germline V CDR1 and CDR2: LGHNA, YNFKEQ. Trimming removed 0 bases from V and 1 base from J, with 8 bases in between. The length of the CDR3 is 15 residues. CDR3 nucleotides: TGTGCCAGCAGCCAAGAGGCGGAACGCACAGATACGCAGTATTTT. Its protein product is CASSQEAERTDTQYF.

This clone was counted once. At one boundary the junction diverges from the germline segment, which might be a read error. This CDR3 is CASSSGGTGELFF. The CDR3, as DNA: TGTGCTAGCAGCTCGGGGGGCACCGGGGAGCTGTTTTTT. V is TRBV7-7 and J is TRBJ2-2, with 7 bases that match TRBD2. The CDR3 extends over 13 amino acids. The germline V gene encodes CDR1 SSHAT and CDR2 FNYEAQ (reference sequence).

J is TRBJ1-6 and V is TRBV7-2, with unresolved D. The CDR3 contains 15 residues. Trimming shortened V by 6 bases and J by 9 bases, and 18 bases separated the two germline ends. The germline V gene encodes CDR1 SGHTA and CDR2 FQGNSA. The CDR3 spells CASSRRVGLGSPLHF. The CDR3 DNA sequence: TGTGCCAGCAGTCGGAGGGTCGGCCTAGGTTCACCCCTCCACTTT.

The genes are TRBV6-5 and TRBJ2-2, with 7 bases matching TRBD1. V was clipped by 6 bases and J by 5 bases; unmatched bases: 9. Germline V gives CDR1 MNHEY, CDR2 SVGAGI. The CDR3 length is 15 residues. This CDR3 reads CASRRGTEGTGELFF. The DNA for the CDR3 is TGTGCCAGCAGGAGGGGGACAGAGGGAACCGGGGAGCTGTTTTTT.

The chain recombines TRBV5-4 with TRBJ1-5, with D uncertain. Trimming pared 4 bases from V and 4 bases from J, leaving 12 bases between. Germline lookup yields CDR1 SGHNT and CDR2 YYREEE (reference sequence). This CDR3 spans 14 amino acids. CDR3 region: CASSPGRENQPQHF. The CDR3 nucleotides read TGTGCCAGCAGCCCTGGACGGGAGAATCAGCCCCAGCATTTT.

The V gene is TRBV25-1, the J gene TRBJ1-1; D perhaps matches TRBD1 (5 bases). The length of the CDR3 is 13 residues. V was pared by 4 bases and J by 5 bases, with 11 bases between. CDR1 is MGHDK, CDR2 SYGVNS, per germline. In nucleotides, the CDR3 is TGTGCCAGCAGTGGGGCAGGGAGGACTGAAGCTTTCTTT. It encodes CASSGAGRTEAFF.

This clone was seen a handful of times. This chain joins TRBV19 and TRBJ1-1, with 9 nucleotides matching TRBD1. Germline CDR1 and CDR2: LNHDA and SQIVND (reference sequence). The CDR3 length is 18 residues. V lost 5 bases, J lost 1 base, and 14 bases stayed unmatched. CDR3 DNA sequence: TGTGCCAGTAGTCCCGAACAGGGGGCGGCGATGGGGAACACTGAAGCTTTCTTT. The encoded protein is CASSPEQGAAMGNTEAFF.

The chain recombines TRBV4-1 with TRBJ1-6; the match to TRBD1 covers 9 bases. V dropped 4 bases and J dropped 9; count of bases not matched to a gene: 4. The CDR3 is 14 amino acids. CDR1 is MGHRA and CDR2 is YSYEKL in the germline V gene. As DNA, the CDR3 is TGCGCCAGCAGCCTGGGGGACAGGGCTTCACCCCTCCACTTT. Amino acid sequence: CASSLGDRASPLHF.

This clone was detected a few times. The chain joins TRBV5-1 to TRBJ2-3, with D perhaps matching TRBD1 (5 bases). The CDR3 consists of 15 residues. The germline V and J ends were trimmed by 6 bases and 4 bases, with 18 bases remaining between them. The germline gives CDR1 SGHRS, CDR2 YFSETQ. The CDR3 is CASTPGQAAPDTQYF. CDR3 bases: TGCGCCAGCACCCCCGGACAAGCTGCACCAGATACGCAGTATTTT. The entire variable domain, with the rest obtained from reference TRBV5-1 and TRBJ2-3, is as follows: KAGVTQTPRYLIKTRGQQVTLSCSPISGHRSVSWYQQTPGQGLQFLFEYFSETQRNKGNFPGRFSGRQFSNSRSEMNVSTLELGDSALYLCASTPGQAAPDTQYFGPGTRLTVL.

The rearrangement links TRBV18 to TRBJ2-2; D ambiguous. CDR1 is KGHSH, CDR2 LQKENI, per germline. V was pared by 4 bases and J by 3 bases, with 12 bases between. The CDR3 is made up of 15 amino acids. The CDR3 is CASSRGPQDTGELFF. The DNA for the CDR3 is TGTGCCAGCTCACGCGGTCCTCAAGACACCGGGGAGCTGTTTTTT.

This chain joins TRBV18 and TRBJ2-5; 7 bases align to TRBD2. CDR3 size: 18 residues. V was pared by 4 bases and J by 0 bases, with 14 bases of the junction left unmatched. Germline CDR1 is KGHSH and CDR2 is LQKENI. CDR3 loop: CASSLRLMTSSYQETQYF. In DNA form, the CDR3 reads TGTGCCAGCTCACTAAGGCTGATGACTAGCTCGTACCAAGAGACCCAGTACTTC. Full variable domain (remainder filled in from reference TRBV18 and TRBJ2-5): NAGVMQNPRHLVRRRGQEARLRCSPMKGHSHVYWYRQLPEEGLKFMVYLQKENIIDESGMPKERFSAEFPKEGPSILRIQQVVRGDSAAYFCASSLRLMTSSYQETQYFGPGTRLLVL.

The chain combines TRBV9 with TRBJ2-3; 11 bases agree with TRBD1. Unmatched junction bases numbered 6, after V lost 0 bases and J lost 6 bases. The CDR3 runs 16 residues. CDR1 is SGDLS and CDR2 is YYNGEE in the germline V gene. The CDR3 nucleotides are TGTGCCAGCAGCGTAGTATCGGGACAGGGGGTGGATACGCAGTATTTT. Translated: CASSVVSGQGVDTQYF. The variable domain in full, with the rest retrieved from reference TRBV9 and TRBJ2-3, is DSGVTQTPKHLITATGQRVTLRCSPRSGDLSVYWYQQSLDQGLQFLIQYYNGEERAKGNILERFSAQQFPDLHSELNLSSLELGDSALYFCASSVVSGQGVDTQYFGPGTRLTVL.

The chain combines TRBV2 with TRBJ2-4; possible D gene TRBD2, 6 bases. V was cut by 8 bases and J by 7 bases, with 15 bases left in between. CDR1 and CDR2 from the germline V gene are SNHLY and FYNNEI. The CDR3 runs 13 residues. This CDR3 is CASWGLAGNIQYF. The DNA for the CDR3 is TGTGCCAGCTGGGGACTGGCTGGGAACATTCAGTACTTC.

The V and J genes are TRBV5-1 and TRBJ1-6, with 7 bases lining up with TRBD1. Germline V gene sequence: CDR1 SGHRS, CDR2 YFSETQ. V was clipped by 6 bases and J by 9 bases; unmatched bases: 12. This CDR3 has 15 residues. The CDR3 is CASTRDQGEVSPLHF. CDR3 bases: TGCGCCAGCACCCGAGATCAGGGGGAGGTTTCACCCCTCCACTTT.

The rearrangement uses TRBV5-1 and TRBJ1-5; the match to TRBD1 covers 9 bases. In germline, CDR1 is SGHRS, CDR2 YFSETQ. Trimming cost V 1 base and J 7 bases; bases outside gene matches: 6. This CDR3 is 15 amino acids long. The CDR3, as DNA: TGCGCCAGCAGCTTGACAGGGGGCTTCGGACAGCCCCAGCATTTT. This encodes CASSLTGGFGQPQHF.

This clone was counted once. CDR3 bases: TGCGCCAGCAGCCAAGTCCCGGGGGGCCCCTACAATGAGCAGTTCTTC. It encodes CASSQVPGGPYNEQFF. This chain joins TRBV4-3 and TRBJ2-1, with TRBD2 as a possible D gene (7 bases). Germline V gene lookup returns CDR1 LGHNA and CDR2 YSLEER. V was pared by 1 base and J by 2 bases, with 12 bases between. CDR3 length equals 16 residues.

This clone was detected a few times. The chain employs TRBV30 and TRBJ2-1, with 10 bases identical to TRBD2. CDR1 and CDR2 (germline): GTSNPN, SVGIG (reference sequence). Unmatched junction bases numbered 3, after V lost 7 bases and J lost 6 bases. The CDR3 has 12 amino acids. CDR3 amino acids: CALAGGINEQFF. The CDR3 coding sequence is TGTGCCTTAGCGGGAGGCATCAATGAGCAGTTCTTC. Full variable domain (remainder filled in from reference TRBV30 and TRBJ2-1): SQTIHQWPATLVQPVGSPLSLECTVEGTSNPNLYWYRQAAGRGLQLLFYSVGIGQISSEVPQNLSASRPQDRQFILSSKKLLLSDSGFYLCALAGGINEQFFGPGTRLTVL.

The genes are TRBV6-1 and TRBJ2-6; possibly TRBD2 for D (6 bases). The CDR3 covers 16 residues. Germline V gives CDR1 MNHNS, CDR2 SASEGT. The V end was cut by 3 bases, the J end by 1 base, with 10 bases between. The DNA for the CDR3 is TGTGCCAGCAGTGATTTAAGCGGGTCTGGGGCCAACGTCCTGACTTTC. Protein sequence: CASSDLSGSGANVLTF.

The chain combines TRBV6-5 with TRBJ2-1; 8 bases match TRBD2. J gave up 9 bases and V 2 bases, and 3 bases lay outside the gene matches. CDR1 is MNHEY and CDR2 is SVGAGI in the germline V gene. This CDR3 spans 13 amino acids. In DNA, the CDR3 is TGTGCCAGCAGTTACACCGGGACTAGTGAGCAGTTCTTC. It codes for CASSYTGTSEQFF.

This chain joins TRBV4-1 and TRBJ2-2; TRBD2 agrees at 13 bases. The CDR3 is made up of 15 amino acids. Looked up from germline, CDR1 is MGHRA and CDR2 is YSYEKL. The junction had 3 bases not matched to a gene; V was cut back by 4 bases and J by 7 bases. CDR3: CASSRGLAGVGELFF. The CDR3, as DNA: TGCGCCAGCAGCCGTGGACTAGCGGGGGTCGGGGAGCTGTTTTTT.

The chain has TRBV28 and TRBJ1-2; TRBD1 might be the D (5 bases). With 2 bases removed from V and 4 bases from J, the gap between germline ends came to 8 bases. CDR3 length equals 13 residues. The germline V gene encodes CDR1 MDHEN and CDR2 SYDVKM. The CDR3 loop reads CASSLPQVYGYTF. DNA for the CDR3: TGTGCCAGCAGTTTACCACAGGTCTATGGCTACACCTTC.

CDR3 in amino acids: CASSKQGDQPQHF. Written as DNA, the CDR3 is TGTGCCAGCAGCAAACAGGGGGATCAGCCCCAGCATTTT. The genes are TRBV5-6 and TRBJ1-5; 8 bases match TRBD1. This CDR3 has 13 amino acids. The V segment lost 4 bases and the J segment 5 bases; nucleotides outside the gene matches: 2. CDR1 is SGHDT, CDR2 YYEEEE, per germline. Full variable domain (rest looked up from reference TRBV5-6 and TRBJ1-5): DAGVTQSPTHLIKTRGQQVTLRCSPKSGHDTVSWYQQALGQGPQFIFQYYEEEERQRGNFPDRFSGHQFPNYSSELNVNALLLGDSALYLCASSKQGDQPQHFGDGTRLSIL.

This clone was seen more than once but under ten times. The chain recombines TRBV11-3 with TRBJ2-2; D is possibly TRBD2 (5 bases). Between the trimmed V and J ends, which lost 6 bases and 4 bases, there was a span of 12 bases. In germline, CDR1 is SGHNT, CDR2 YENEEA. CDR3 size: 14 residues. The CDR3 coding sequence is TGTGCCAGCAGACGGGATGGAAGCACCGGGGAGCTGTTTTTT. Translation gives CASRRDGSTGELFF.

The V and J genes are TRBV28 and TRBJ1-3; D is possibly TRBD1 (5 bases). The CDR3 is 13 residues long. Germline CDR1 and CDR2: MDHEN and SYDVKM. V lost 8 bases and J lost 3, with 11 bases in between. The DNA of the CDR3 is TGTGCCAGCTATGGGGCAGTTGGAAACACCATATATTTT. It yields the protein CASYGAVGNTIYF.

The rearrangement joins TRBV4-1 to TRBJ1-5; possible D gene TRBD1, 6 bases. The length of the CDR3 is 15 residues. The germline V gene encodes CDR1 MGHRA and CDR2 YSYEKL. Trimming pared 3 bases from V and 6 bases from J, leaving 15 bases between. The CDR3 DNA reads as TGCGCCAGCAGCCAGACCGACCAGGGGACTCAGCCCCAGCATTTT. Its protein is CASSQTDQGTQPQHF.

This sequence joins TRBV10-1 and TRBJ2-1; TRBD1 agrees at 7 bases. This CDR3 is built from 15 residues. The germline gives CDR1 WNHNN, CDR2 SYGVQD (reference sequence). The trim removed 2 bases at V and 6 bases at J, leaving 7 bases unmatched. CDR3 nucleotides: TGCGCCAGCAGTGAGATTAGGGCAGGGGGCAATGAGCAGTTCTTC. Residues: CASSEIRAGGNEQFF.

CDR3 DNA sequence: TGTGCCAGCAGCTTGGGGTCACTAGATAGAAAAAACATTCAGTACTTC. As protein: CASSLGSLDRKNIQYF. The chain carries TRBV7-9 and TRBJ2-4, with D tentatively TRBD2 (5 bases). V lost 3 bases and J lost 4, with 16 bases in between. Germline V CDR1 and CDR2: SEHNR, FQNEAQ (reference sequence). There are 16 residues in the CDR3.